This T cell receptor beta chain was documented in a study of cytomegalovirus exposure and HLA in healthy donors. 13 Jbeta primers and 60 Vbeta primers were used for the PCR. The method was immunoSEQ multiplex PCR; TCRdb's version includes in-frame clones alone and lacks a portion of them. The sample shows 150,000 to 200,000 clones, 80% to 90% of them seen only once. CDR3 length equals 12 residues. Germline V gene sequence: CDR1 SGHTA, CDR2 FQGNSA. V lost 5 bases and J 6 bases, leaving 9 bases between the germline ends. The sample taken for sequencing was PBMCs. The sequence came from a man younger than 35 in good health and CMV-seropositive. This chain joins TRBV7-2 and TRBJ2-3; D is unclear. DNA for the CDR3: TGTGCCAGCAGCCCCGCGTCCGATACGCAGTATTTT. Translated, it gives CASSPASDTQYF.